The rows below give T cell receptor beta chains drawn from one sample of a study of CD8 T cells in ankylosing spondylitis. TCRdb reanalysed the 5' RACE reads using MiXCR and keeps one entry per CDR3 protein. Of roughly 250,000 distinct CDR3 sequences detected, roughly a tenth appear once; the ten largest clones hold around 3%. Sequencing input: blood, either unsorted or a sorted T cell fraction (not recorded which). These receptors originate from a male donor with ankylosing spondylitis or in good health (not recorded which). Each CDR3 is given without its conserved first and last residue.

v_call	j_call	cdr3_aa
TRBV5-1	TRBJ2-1	ASSLSPGPRNEQF
TRBV11-2	TRBJ2-5	ASSPTTGALQETQY
TRBV20-1	TRBJ2-3	SARGGGLDTQY
TRBV3-1	TRBJ2-3	ASSQEPGAYTDTQY
TRBV27	TRBJ2-5	ASSPRVGAETQY
TRBV5-6	TRBJ1-1	ASTKGVGRVYGTEAF
TRBV12-3/TRBV12-4	TRBJ1-3	ASSPSRVLY
TRBV5-1	TRBJ2-7	ASSLTVLGQGVHEQY
TRBV11-3	TRBJ2-2	ASSLGQGTTGELF
TRBV30	TRBJ2-7	AWSKDLSYEQY
TRBV25-1	TRBJ2-1	ASSTREGGAYNEQF
TRBV7-2	TRBJ2-2	ASSSRRTSGNTGELF
TRBV27	TRBJ1-1	ASIPDRMNTEAF
TRBV29-1	TRBJ2-1	SVSPVGGGRDEQF
TRBV30	TRBJ2-1	AWTAVGNEQF
TRBV23-1	TRBJ2-5	ASPDRQETQY
TRBV28	TRBJ2-5	ASSPLQLVGQETQY
TRBV4-2	TRBJ2-1	VSSQGGLGNEQF
TRBV3-1	TRBJ1-5	ASSRGRNQPQH
TRBV18	TRBJ2-1	ASSPLGLVYNEQF
TRBV12-3/TRBV12-4	TRBJ1-1	ASSLLQGEAF
TRBV4-2	TRBJ2-3	ASSQDLGLAGGPADTQY
TRBV3-1	TRBJ2-7	ASSPGRRITEQY
TRBV5-1	TRBJ2-7	ASRTASSYEQY
TRBV5-1	TRBJ2-3	ASSSGQGEDTQY
TRBV20-1	TRBJ1-5	CAALNRGEVGNQPQH
TRBV12-3/TRBV12-4	TRBJ2-7	ASSLALSGDEQY
TRBV20-1	TRBJ2-5	SAPIGPAETQY
TRBV10-3	TRBJ2-2	AITRDPSRMSTGELF
TRBV19	TRBJ2-7	ASSIDLVTRYEQY
TRBV30	TRBJ1-3	AWSPGAASGNTIY
TRBV20-1	TRBJ2-1	SGDRGNEQF
TRBV7-9	TRBJ2-7	ASSISDRGPYEQY
TRBV4-1	TRBJ2-7	ASSRDDRTYEQY
TRBV12-3/TRBV12-4	TRBJ2-1	ASSNRDYLSSYNEQF
TRBV2	TRBJ2-1	ASSRNDRSGRILF